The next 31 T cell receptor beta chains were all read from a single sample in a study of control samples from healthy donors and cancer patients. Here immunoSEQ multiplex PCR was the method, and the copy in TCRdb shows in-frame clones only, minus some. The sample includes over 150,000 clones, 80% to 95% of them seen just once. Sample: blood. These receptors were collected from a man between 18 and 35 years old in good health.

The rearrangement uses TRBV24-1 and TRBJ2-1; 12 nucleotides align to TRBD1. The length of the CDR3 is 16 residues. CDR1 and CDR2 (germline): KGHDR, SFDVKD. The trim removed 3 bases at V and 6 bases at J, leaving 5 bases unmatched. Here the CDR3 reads CATSDPGQGAGNEQFF. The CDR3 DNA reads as TGTGCCACCAGTGATCCGGGACAGGGGGCTGGCAATGAGCAGTTCTTC.

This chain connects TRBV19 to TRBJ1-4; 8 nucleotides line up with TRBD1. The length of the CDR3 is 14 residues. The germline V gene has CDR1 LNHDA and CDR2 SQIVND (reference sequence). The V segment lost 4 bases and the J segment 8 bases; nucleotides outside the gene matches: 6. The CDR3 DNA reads TGTGCCAGTAGTACCCCAGGGGGCTTCGAAAAACTGTTTTTT. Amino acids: CASSTPGGFEKLFF. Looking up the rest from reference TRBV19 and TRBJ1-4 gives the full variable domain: DGGITQSPKYLFRKEGQNVTLSCEQNLNHDAMYWYRQDPGQGLRLIYYSQIVNDFQKGDIAEGYSVSREKKESFPLTVTSAQKNPTAFYLCASSTPGGFEKLFFGSGTQLSVL.

Here the CDR3 DNA reads TGTGCCAGCAGCTTAGGCCAGGGGGCGAGGAATGAGCAGTTCTTC. This codes for CASSLGQGARNEQFF. This chain uses TRBV11-3 with TRBJ2-1, with 8 positions matching TRBD1. The CDR3 runs to 15 residues. V shed 1 base, J shed 7 bases, and the junction held 6 bases outside the gene matches. CDR1 SGHNT and CDR2 YENEEA come from the germline V gene.

The CDR3 region is CASSHASLGANEKLFF. In nucleotides, the CDR3 is TGTGCCAGCAGCCATGCTAGCCTGGGAGCTAATGAAAAACTGTTTTTT. V gene TRBV4-2 combines with J gene TRBJ1-4; D ambiguous. The V gene's germline CDR1 is LGHNA and CDR2 YNFKEQ. Trimming removed 3 bases at V and 3 bases at J, with 14 bases between. CDR3 length: 16 amino acids.

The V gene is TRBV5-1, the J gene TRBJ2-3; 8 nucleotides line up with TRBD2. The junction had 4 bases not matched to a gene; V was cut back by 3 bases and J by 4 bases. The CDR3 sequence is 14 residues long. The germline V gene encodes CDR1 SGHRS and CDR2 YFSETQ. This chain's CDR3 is CASSSRGGSDTQYF. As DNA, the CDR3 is TGCGCCAGCAGCTCCCGGGGGGGCTCAGATACGCAGTATTTT.

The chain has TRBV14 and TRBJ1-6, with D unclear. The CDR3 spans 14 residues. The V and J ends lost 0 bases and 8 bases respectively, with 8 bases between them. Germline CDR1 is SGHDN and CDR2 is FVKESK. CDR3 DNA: TGTGCCAGCAGCCAAGATCAGAGGTATTCACCCCTCCACTTT. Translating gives CASSQDQRYSPLHF.

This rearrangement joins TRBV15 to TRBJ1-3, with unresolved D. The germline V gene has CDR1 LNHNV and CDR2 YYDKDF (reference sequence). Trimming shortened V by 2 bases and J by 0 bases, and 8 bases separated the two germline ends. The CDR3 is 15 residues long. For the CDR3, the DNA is TGTGCCACCAGCAGATTTCTCAGCTCTGGAAACACCATATATTTT. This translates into CATSRFLSSGNTIYF.

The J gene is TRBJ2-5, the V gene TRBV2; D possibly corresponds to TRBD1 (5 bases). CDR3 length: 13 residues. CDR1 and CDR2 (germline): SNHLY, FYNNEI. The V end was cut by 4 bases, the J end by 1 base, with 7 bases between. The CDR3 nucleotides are TGTGCCAGCAGTGGTGACAGCCAAGAGACCCAGTACTTC. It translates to CASSGDSQETQYF.

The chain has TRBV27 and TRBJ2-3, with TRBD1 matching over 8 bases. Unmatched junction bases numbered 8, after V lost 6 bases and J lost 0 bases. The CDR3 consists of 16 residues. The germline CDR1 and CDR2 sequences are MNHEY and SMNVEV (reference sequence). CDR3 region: CASRQRTGTSTDTQYF. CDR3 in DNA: TGTGCCAGCAGACAAAGGACAGGGACTAGCACAGATACGCAGTATTTT.

DNA of the CDR3: TGTGCTAGTGGGGAAGGGGGAGTCGGACGGCAGCCCCAGCATTTT. This gives the protein CASGEGGVGRQPQHF. The rearrangement links TRBV12-5 to TRBJ1-5, with a tentative D call TRBD1 (6 bases). V lost 6 bases and J 7 bases, leaving 19 bases between the germline ends. The CDR3 covers 15 residues. Germline CDR1 LGHNT, CDR2 FRNRAP. Supplemented by reference TRBV12-5 and TRBJ1-5, the full variable domain reads DARVTQTPRHKVTEMGQEVTMRCQPILGHNTVFWYRQTMMQGLELLAYFRNRAPLDDSGMPKDRFSAEMPDATLATLKIQPSEPRDSAVYFCASGEGGVGRQPQHFGDGTRLSIL.

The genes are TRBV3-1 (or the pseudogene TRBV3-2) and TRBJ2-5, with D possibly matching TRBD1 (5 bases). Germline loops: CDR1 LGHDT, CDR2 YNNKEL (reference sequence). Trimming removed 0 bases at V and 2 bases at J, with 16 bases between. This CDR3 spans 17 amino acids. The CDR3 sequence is CASSQDVTGRVQETQYF. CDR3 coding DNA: TGTGCCAGCAGCCAAGACGTCACAGGACGGGTTCAAGAGACCCAGTACTTC.

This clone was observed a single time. CDR3 sequence (DNA): TGTGCCAGCAGCCGGGCTTTTTCCTATGTTCCGGTTTACAATGAGCAGTTCTTC. Amino acid sequence: CASSRAFSYVPVYNEQFF. The rearrangement joins TRBV3-1 (or the pseudogene TRBV3-2) to TRBJ2-1; D is undetermined. This CDR3 comprises 18 residues. Per germline, CDR1 LGHDT and CDR2 YNNKEL (reference sequence). Trimming took 4 bases from V and 4 from J, leaving 23 bases between them.

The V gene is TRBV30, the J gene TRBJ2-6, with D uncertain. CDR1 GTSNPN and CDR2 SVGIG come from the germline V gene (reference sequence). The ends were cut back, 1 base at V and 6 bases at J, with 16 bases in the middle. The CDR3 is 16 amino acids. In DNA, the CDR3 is TGTGCCTGGAGTGATCCCAAGCCTACTGTGGCCAACGTCCTGACTTTC. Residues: CAWSDPKPTVANVLTF.

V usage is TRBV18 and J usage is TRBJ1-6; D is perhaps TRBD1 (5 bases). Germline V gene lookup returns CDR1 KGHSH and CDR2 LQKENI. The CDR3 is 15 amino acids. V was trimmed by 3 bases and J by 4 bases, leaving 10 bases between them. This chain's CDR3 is CASSPPGLYNSPLHF. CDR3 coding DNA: TGTGCCAGCTCACCCCCGGGACTTTATAATTCACCCCTCCACTTT.

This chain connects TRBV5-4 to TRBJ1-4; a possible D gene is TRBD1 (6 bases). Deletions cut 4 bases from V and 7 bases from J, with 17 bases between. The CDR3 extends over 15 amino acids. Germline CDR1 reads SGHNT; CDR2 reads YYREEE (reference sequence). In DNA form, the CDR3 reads TGTGCCAGCAGCCGAACGGGGGGCTCGGGTGAAAAACTGTTTTTT. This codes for CASSRTGGSGEKLFF. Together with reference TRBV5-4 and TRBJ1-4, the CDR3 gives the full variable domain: ETGVTQSPTHLIKTRGQQVTLRCSSQSGHNTVSWYQQALGQGPQFIFQYYREEENGRGNFPPRFSGLQFPNYSSELNVNALELDDSALYLCASSRTGGSGEKLFFGSGTQLSVL.

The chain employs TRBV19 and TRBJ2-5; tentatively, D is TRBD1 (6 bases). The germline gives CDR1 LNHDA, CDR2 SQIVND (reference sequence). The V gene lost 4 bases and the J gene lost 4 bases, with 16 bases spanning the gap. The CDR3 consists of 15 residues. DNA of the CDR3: TGTGCCAGTAGTACATCCGGGACAACAACAGAGACCCAGTACTTC. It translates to CASSTSGTTTETQYF.

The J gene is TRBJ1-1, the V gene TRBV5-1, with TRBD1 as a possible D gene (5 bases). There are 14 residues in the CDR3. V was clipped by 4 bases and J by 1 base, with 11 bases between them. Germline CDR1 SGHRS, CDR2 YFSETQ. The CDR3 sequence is CASSLGPENTEAFF. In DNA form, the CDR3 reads TGCGCCAGCAGCCTGGGACCCGAGAACACTGAAGCTTTCTTT.

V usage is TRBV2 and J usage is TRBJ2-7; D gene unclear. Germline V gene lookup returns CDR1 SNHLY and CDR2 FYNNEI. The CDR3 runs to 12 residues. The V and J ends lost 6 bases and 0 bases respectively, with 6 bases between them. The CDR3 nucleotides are TGTGCCAGCAGGAGGAGCTCCTACGAGCAGTACTTC. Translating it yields CASRRSSYEQYF.

Written as DNA, the CDR3 is TGTGCCAGCAGCTTTCAGTCCGGGACCCTCGAAGCTTTCTTT. This gives the protein CASSFQSGTLEAFF. V is TRBV7-2 and J is TRBJ1-1; weak D call: TRBD1 (5 bases). V shed 3 bases and J shed 8 bases, with 16 bases lying between them. This CDR3 contains 14 residues. Germline assignment: CDR1 SGHTA and CDR2 FQGNSA.

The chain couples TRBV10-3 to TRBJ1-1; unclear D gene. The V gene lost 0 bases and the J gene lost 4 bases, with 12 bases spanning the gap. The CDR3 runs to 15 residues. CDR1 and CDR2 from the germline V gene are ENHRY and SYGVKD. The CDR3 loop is CAISESAGFPTEAFF. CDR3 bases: TGTGCCATCAGTGAGTCAGCGGGATTTCCCACTGAAGCTTTCTTT.

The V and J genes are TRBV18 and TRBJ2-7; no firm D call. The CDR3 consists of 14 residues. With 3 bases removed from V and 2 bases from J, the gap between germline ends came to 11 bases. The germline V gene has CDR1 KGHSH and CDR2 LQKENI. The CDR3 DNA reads TGTGCCAGCTCACCCCTGTCAGCGACCTACGAGCAGTACTTC. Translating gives CASSPLSATYEQYF.

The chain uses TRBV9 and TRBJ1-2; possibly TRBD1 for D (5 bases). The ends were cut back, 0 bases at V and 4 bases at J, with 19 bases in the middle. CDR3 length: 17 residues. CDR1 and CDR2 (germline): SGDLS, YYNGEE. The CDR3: CASSVGRTIDSPYGYTF. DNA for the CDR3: TGTGCCAGCAGCGTAGGTAGGACGATTGACAGCCCCTATGGCTACACCTTC.

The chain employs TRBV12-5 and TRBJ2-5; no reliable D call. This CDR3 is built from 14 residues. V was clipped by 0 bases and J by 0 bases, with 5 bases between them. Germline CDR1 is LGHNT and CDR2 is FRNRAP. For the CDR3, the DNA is TGTGCTAGTGGTTTGGTAACTAACCAAGAGACCCAGTACTTC. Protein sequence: CASGLVTNQETQYF.

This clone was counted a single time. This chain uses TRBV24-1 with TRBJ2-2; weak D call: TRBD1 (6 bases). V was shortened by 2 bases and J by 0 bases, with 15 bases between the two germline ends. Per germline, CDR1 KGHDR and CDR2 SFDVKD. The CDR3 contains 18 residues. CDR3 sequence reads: CATSDWGQGYANTGELFF. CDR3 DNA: TGTGCCACCAGTGATTGGGGGCAGGGCTATGCGAACACCGGGGAGCTGTTTTTT.

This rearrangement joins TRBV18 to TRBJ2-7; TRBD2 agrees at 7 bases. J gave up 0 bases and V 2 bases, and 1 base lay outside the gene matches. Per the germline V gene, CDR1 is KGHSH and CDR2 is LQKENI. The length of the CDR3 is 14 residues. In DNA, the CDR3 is TGTGCCAGCTCACCAGGGACTAACTCCTACGAGCAGTACTTC. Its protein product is CASSPGTNSYEQYF.

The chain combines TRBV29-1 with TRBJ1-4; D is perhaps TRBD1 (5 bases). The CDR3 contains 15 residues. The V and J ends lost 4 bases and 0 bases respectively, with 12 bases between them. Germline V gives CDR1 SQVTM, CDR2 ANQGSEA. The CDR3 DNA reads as TGCAGCGTTGGAACAGGAACCACAACTAATGAAAAACTGTTTTTT. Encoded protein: CSVGTGTTTNEKLFF.

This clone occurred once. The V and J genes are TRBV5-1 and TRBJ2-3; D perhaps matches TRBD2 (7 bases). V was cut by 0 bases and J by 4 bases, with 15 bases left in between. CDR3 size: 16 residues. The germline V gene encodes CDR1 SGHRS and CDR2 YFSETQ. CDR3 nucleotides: TGCGCCAGCAGCTTGGAGGGGGGGCCCCCCCCAGATACGCAGTATTTT. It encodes CASSLEGGPPPDTQYF. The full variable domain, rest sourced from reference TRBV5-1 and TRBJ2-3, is KAGVTQTPRYLIKTRGQQVTLSCSPISGHRSVSWYQQTPGQGLQFLFEYFSETQRNKGNFPGRFSGRQFSNSRSEMNVSTLELGDSALYLCASSLEGGPPPDTQYFGPGTRLTVL.

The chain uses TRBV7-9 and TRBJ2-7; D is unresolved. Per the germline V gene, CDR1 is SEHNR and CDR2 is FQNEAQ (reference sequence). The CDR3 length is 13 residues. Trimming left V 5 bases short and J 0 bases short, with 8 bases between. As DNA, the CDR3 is TGTGCCAGCAGCCCTACGACCTCCTACGAGCAGTACTTC. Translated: CASSPTTSYEQYF.

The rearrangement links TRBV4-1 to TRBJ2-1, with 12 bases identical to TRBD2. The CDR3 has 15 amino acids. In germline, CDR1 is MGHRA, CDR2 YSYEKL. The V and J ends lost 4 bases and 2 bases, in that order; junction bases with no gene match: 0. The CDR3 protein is CASSPSGGAYNEQFF. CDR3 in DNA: TGCGCCAGCAGCCCTAGCGGGGGGGCCTACAATGAGCAGTTCTTC.

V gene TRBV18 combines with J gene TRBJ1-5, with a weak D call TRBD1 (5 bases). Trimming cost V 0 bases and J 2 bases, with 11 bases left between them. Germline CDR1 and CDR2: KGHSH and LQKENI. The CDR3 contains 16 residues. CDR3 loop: CASSPPRGSGNQPQHF. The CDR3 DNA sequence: TGTGCCAGCTCACCACCGAGGGGCAGTGGCAATCAGCCCCAGCATTTT. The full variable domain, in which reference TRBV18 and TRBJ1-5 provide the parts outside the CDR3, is NAGVMQNPRHLVRRRGQEARLRCSPMKGHSHVYWYRQLPEEGLKFMVYLQKENIIDESGMPKERFSAEFPKEGPSILRIQQVVRGDSAAYFCASSPPRGSGNQPQHFGDGTRLSIL.

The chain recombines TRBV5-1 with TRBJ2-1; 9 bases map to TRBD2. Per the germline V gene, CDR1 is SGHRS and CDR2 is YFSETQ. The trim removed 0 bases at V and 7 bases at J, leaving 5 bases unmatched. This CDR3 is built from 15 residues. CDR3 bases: TGCGCCAGCAGCTTGGAGCTAGCGGGGAGGAATGAGCAGTTCTTC. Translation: CASSLELAGRNEQFF.